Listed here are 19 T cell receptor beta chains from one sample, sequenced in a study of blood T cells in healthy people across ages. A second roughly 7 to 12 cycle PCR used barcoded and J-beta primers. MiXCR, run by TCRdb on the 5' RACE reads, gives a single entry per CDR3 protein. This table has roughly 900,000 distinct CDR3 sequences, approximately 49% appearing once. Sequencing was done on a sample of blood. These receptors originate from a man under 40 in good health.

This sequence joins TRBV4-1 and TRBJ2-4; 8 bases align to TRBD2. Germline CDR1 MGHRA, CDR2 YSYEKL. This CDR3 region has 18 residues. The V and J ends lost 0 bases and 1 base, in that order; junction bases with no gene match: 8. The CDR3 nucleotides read TGCGCCAGCAGCCAAGAGGGAGGGCGGGGGGAGGCCAAAAACATTCAGTACTTC. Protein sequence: CASSQEGGRGEAKNIQYF.

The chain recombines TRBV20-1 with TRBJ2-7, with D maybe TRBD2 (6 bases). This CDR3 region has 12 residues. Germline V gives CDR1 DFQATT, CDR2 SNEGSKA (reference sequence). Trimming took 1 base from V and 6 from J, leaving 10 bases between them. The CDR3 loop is CSARAGLFEQYF. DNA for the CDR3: TGCAGTGCTAGAGCTGGACTATTCGAGCAGTACTTC.

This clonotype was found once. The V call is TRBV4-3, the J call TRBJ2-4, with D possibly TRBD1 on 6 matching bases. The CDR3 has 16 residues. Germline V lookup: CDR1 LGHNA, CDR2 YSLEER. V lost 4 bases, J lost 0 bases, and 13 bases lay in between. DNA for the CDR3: TGCGCCAGCAGCCCGCAGGGGTGGGGAGCCAAAAACATTCAGTACTTC. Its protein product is CASSPQGWGAKNIQYF.

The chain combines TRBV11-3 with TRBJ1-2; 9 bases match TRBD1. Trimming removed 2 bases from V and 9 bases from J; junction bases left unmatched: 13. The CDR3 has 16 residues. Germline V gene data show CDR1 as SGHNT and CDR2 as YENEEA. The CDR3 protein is CASSLQSTGGRISYTF. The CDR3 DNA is TGTGCCAGCAGCTTACAATCGACAGGGGGGCGTATTAGCTACACCTTC.

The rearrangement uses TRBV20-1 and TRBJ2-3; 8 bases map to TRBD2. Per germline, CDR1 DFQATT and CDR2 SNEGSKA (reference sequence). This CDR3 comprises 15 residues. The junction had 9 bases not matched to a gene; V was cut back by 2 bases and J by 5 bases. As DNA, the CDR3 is TGCAGTGCTAGACTACCGGGACTAGATGGAGATACGCAGTATTTT. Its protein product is CSARLPGLDGDTQYF.

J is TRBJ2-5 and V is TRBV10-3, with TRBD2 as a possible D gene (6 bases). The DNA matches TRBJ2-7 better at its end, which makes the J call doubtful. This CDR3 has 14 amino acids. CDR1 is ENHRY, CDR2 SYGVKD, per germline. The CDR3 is CAISDGGKSYEQYF. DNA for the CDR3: TGTGCCATCAGTGACGGAGGGAAGTCCTACGAGCAGTACTTC.

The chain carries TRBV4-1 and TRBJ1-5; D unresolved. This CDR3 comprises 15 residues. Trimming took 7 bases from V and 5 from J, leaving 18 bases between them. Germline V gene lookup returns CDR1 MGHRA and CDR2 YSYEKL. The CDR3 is CASNHWGNIDQPQHF. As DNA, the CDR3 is TGCGCCAGCAACCACTGGGGAAATATTGATCAGCCCCAGCATTTT.

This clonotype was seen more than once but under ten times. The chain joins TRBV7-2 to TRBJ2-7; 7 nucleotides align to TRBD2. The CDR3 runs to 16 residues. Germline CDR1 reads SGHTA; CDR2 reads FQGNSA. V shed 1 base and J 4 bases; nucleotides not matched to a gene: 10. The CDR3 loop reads CASSLDAGTTLYEQYF. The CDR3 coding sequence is TGTGCCAGCAGCTTAGATGCCGGGACTACGTTGTACGAGCAGTACTTC. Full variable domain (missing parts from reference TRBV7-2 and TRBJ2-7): GAGVSQSPSNKVTEKGKDVELRCDPISGHTALYWYRQSLGQGLEFLIYFQGNSAPDKSGLPSDRFSAERTGGSVSTLTIQRTQQEDSAVYLCASSLDAGTTLYEQYFGPGTRLTVT.

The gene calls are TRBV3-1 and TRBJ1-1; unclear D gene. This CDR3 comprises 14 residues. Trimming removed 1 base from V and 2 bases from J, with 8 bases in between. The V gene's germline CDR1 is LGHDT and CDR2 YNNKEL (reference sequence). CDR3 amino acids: CASSQGQYNTEAFF. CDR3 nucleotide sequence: TGTGCCAGCAGCCAAGGGCAGTATAACACTGAAGCTTTCTTT.

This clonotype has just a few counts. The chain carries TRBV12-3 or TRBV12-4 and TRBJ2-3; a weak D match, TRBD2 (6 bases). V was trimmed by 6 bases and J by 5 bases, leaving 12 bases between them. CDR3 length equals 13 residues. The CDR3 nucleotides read TGTGCCAGCAGCGGGAGTGGAGAAGATACGCAGTATTTT. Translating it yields CASSGSGEDTQYF.

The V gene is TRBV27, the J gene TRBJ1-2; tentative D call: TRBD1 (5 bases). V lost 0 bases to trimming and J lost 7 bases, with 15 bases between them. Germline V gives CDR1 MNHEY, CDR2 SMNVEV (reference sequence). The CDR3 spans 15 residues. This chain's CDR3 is CASSLSSGGAIGYTF. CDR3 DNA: TGTGCCAGCAGTTTATCGTCAGGAGGGGCCATTGGCTACACCTTC.

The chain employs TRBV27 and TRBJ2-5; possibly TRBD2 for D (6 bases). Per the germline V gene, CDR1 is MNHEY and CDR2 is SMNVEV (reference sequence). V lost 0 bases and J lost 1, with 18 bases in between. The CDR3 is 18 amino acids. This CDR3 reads CASSLSAGTPTFQETQYF. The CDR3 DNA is TGTGCCAGCAGTTTATCGGCGGGGACCCCGACATTCCAAGAGACCCAGTACTTC.

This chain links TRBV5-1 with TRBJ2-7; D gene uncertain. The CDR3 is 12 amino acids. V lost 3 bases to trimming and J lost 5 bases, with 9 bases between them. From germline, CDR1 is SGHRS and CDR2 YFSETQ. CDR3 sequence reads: CASSSWGDEQYF. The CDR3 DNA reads TGCGCCAGCAGCTCTTGGGGTGACGAGCAGTACTTC.

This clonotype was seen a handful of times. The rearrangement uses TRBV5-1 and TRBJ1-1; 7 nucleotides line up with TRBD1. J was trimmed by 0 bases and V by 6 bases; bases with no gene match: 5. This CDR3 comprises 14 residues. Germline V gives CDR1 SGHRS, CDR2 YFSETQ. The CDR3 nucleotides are TGCGCCAGCACACTGACAGGGTTGAACACTGAAGCTTTCTTT. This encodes CASTLTGLNTEAFF.

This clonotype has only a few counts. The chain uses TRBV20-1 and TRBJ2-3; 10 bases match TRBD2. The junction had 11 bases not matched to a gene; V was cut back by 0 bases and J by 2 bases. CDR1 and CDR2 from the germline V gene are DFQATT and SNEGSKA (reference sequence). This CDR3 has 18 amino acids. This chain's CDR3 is CSARDPTSGDLFTDTQYF. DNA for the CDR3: TGCAGTGCTAGAGATCCAACTAGCGGGGACCTATTCACAGATACGCAGTATTTT.

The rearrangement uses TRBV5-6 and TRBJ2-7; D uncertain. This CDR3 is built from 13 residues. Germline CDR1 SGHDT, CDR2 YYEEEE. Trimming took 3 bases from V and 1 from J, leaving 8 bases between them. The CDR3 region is CASSYYTSYEQYF. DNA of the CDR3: TGTGCCAGCAGCTACTATACATCCTACGAGCAGTACTTC.

The CDR3 bases are TGTGCCAGCAGTTTTCAAGCGGGGGGCGGGGCAGATACGCAGTATTTT. Its protein is CASSFQAGGGADTQYF. The genes are TRBV28 and TRBJ2-3, with 9 positions matching TRBD2. This CDR3 region has 16 residues. V was clipped by 3 bases and J by 4 bases; unmatched bases: 8. Germline CDR1 and CDR2: MDHEN and SYDVKM. The complete variable domain, with remaining parts taken from reference TRBV28 and TRBJ2-3, reads DVKVTQSSRYLVKRTGEKVFLECVQDMDHENMFWYRQDPGLGLRLIYFSYDVKMKEKGDIPEGYSVSREKKERFSLILESASTNQTSMYLCASSFQAGGGADTQYFGPGTRLTVL.

CDR3 region: CSARDQRGDGEQYF. The DNA of the CDR3 is TGCAGTGCTAGAGATCAAAGAGGGGACGGCGAGCAGTACTTC. This chain joins TRBV20-1 and TRBJ2-7; either TRBD1 or TRBD2 may supply D (5 bases each). V was trimmed by 0 bases and J by 6 bases, leaving 15 bases between them. This CDR3 has 14 residues. Germline lookup yields CDR1 DFQATT and CDR2 SNEGSKA (reference sequence).

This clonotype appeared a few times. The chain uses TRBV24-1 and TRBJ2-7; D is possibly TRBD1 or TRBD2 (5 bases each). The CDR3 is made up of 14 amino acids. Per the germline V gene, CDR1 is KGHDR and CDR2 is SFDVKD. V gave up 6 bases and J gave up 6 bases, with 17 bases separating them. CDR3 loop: CATSRAGSVGEQYF. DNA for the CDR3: TGTGCCACCAGTCGGGCAGGGAGTGTTGGCGAGCAGTACTTC.